This TCR beta chain emerged from a study of shared clonotypes between healthy human individuals. Researchers ran the assay at a deep level. TCRdb's table, derived via immunoSEQ multiplex PCR, lists solely in-frame clones and lacks some. The sample lists a few million clones, 90% to 96% occurring once. The CDR3 extends over 16 amino acids. Trimming shortened V by 0 bases and J by 1 base, and 12 bases separated the two germline ends. Germline V gene lookup returns CDR1 SGHDN and CDR2 FVKESK. This sequence was found in a man aged 18 to 29 in good health. V and J are TRBV14 and TRBJ1-2, with unresolved D. Material for sequencing was naive CD4+ T cells sorted from blood. As to subset: CD45RA+ positively selected. The CDR3 protein is CASSQDRRVFNYGYTF. CDR3 in DNA: TGTGCCAGCAGCCAAGATCGAAGGGTATTTAACTATGGCTACACCTTC. The full variable domain, with the rest looked up from reference TRBV14 and TRBJ1-2, is EAGVTQFPSHSVIEKGQTVTLRCDPISGHDNLYWYRRVMGKEIKFLLHFVKESKQDESGMPNNRFLAERTGGTYSTLKVQPAELEDSGVYFCASSQDRRVFNYGYTFGSGTRLTVV.